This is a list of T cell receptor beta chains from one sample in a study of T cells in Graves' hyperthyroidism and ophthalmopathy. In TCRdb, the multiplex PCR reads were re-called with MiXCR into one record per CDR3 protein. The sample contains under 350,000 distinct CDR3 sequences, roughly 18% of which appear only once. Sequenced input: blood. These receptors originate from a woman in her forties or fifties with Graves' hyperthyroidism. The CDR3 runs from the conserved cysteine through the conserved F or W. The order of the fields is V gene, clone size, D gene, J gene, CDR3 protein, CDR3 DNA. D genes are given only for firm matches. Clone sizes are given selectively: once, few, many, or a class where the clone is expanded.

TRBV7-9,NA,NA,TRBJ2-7,CASSQFNKDEQYF,TGTGCCAGCAGCCAGTTCAACAAGGACGAGCAGTACTTC
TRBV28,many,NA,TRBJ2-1,CASTTNRGGGNEQFF,TGTGCCAGCACCACCAACCGCGGGGGCGGAAATGAGCAGTTCTTC
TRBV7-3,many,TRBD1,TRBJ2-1,CASSLWGTGNLREQFF,TGTGCCAGCAGCTTATGGGGGACAGGGAACCTTCGAGAGCAGTTCTTC
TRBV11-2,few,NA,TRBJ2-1,CASSSISNEQFF,TGTGCCAGCAGCTCAATAAGCAATGAGCAGTTCTTC
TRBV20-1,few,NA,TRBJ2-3,CSAIWDTQYF,TGCAGTGCTATTTGGGATACGCAGTATTTT
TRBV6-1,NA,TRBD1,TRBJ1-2,CASRTGEGYTF,TGTGCCAGCCGGACAGGGGAGGGCTACACCTTC
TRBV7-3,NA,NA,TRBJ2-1,CANSLSSSGGDEQFF,TGTGCCAACAGCTTATCTAGTTCCGGGGGCGATGAGCAGTTCTTC
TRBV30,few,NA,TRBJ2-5,CAWSVDPQETQYF,TGTGCCTGGAGTGTAGACCCCCAAGAGACCCAGTACTTC
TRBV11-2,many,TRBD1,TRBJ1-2,CASSSWTGERHGYTF,TGTGCCAGCAGCTCATGGACAGGGGAACGTCATGGCTACACCTTC
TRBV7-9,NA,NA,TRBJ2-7,CASNLLGNEQYF,TGTGCCAGCAACCTCCTAGGTAACGAGCAGTACTTC
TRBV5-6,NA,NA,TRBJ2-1,CASSLGTPNNEQFF,TGTGCCAGCAGCTTAGGGACTCCTAACAATGAGCAGTTCTTC
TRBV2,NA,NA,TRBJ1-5,CASSTGTMGQPQHF,TGTGCCAGCAGTACCGGGACAATGGGACAGCCCCAGCATTTT
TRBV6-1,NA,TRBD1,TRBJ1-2,CASSRAGQARSYTF,TGTGCCAGCAGTCGTGCTGGACAGGCTCGAAGCTACACCTTC
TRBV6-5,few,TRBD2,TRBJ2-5,CASSYTLAGGGETQYF,TGTGCCAGCAGTTACACACTAGCGGGAGGGGGAGAGACCCAGTACTTC
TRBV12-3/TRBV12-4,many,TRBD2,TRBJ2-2,CASSPFIAGARAGELFF,TGTGCCAGCAGTCCCTTTATAGCGGGGGCTCGGGCCGGGGAGCTGTTTTTT
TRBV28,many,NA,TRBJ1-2,CASSLSIGGDYGYTF,TGTGCCAGCAGTTTATCGATAGGGGGTGACTATGGCTACACCTTC
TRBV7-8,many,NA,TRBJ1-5,CASSLGGDLRNQPQHF,TGTGCCAGCAGCTTAGGAGGTGATTTGCGCAATCAGCCCCAGCATTTT
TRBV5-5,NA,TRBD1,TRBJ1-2,CASSLGRGVGYGYTF,TGTGCCAGCAGCTTGGGCAGGGGGGTCGGCTATGGCTACACCTTC
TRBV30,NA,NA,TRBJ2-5,CAWSPPDRETQYF,TGTGCCTGGAGCCCTCCTGACAGGGAGACCCAGTACTTC
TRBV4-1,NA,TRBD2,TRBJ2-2,CASTVVAGGFGGELFF,TGCGCCAGCACCGTGGTAGCGGGAGGGTTCGGCGGGGAGCTGTTTTTT
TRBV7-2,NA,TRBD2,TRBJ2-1,CASSSPPSGHRYNEQFF,TGTGCCAGCAGCTCGCCGCCTAGCGGCCACCGCTACAATGAGCAGTTCTTC
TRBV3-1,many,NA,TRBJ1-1,CASSQAGLESTEAFF,TGTGCCAGCAGCCAAGCCGGATTGGAGAGCACTGAAGCTTTCTTT
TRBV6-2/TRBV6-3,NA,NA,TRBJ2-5,CASSYSRRETQYF,TGTGCCAGCAGTTACTCTAGGAGGGAGACCCAGTACTTC
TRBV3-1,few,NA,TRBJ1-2,CASSQGGSGGNYGYTF,TGTGCCAGCAGCCAAGGGGGCAGCGGCGGTAACTATGGCTACACCTTC
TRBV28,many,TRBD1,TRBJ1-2,CASTIDRDYGYTF,TGTGCCAGCACTATCGACAGGGACTATGGCTACACCTTC
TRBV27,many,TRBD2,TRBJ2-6,CASTHYPGTSGSPGANVLTF,TGTGCCAGCACCCACTATCCCGGGACTAGCGGGAGTCCTGGGGCCAACGTCCTGACTTTC
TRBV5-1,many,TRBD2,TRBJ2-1,CASSLTLAGGNEQFF,TGCGCCAGCAGCTTGACCCTAGCGGGGGGTAATGAGCAGTTCTTC
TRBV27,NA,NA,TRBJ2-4,CASSLSGGLAKNIQYF,TGTGCCAGCAGTTTATCGGGGGGACTAGCCAAAAACATTCAGTACTTC
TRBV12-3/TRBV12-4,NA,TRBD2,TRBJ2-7,CASSSTTAGGAWEQYF,TGTGCCAGCAGCTCTACCACAGCGGGAGGGGCCTGGGAGCAGTACTTC
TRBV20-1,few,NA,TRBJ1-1,CSAPRFRLNTEAFF,TGCAGTGCTCCCAGGTTTAGGTTGAACACTGAAGCTTTCTTT
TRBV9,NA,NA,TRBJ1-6,CASSAHPRTSNNSPLHF,TGTGCCAGCAGCGCACACCCGCGGACATCCAATAATTCACCCCTCCACTTT
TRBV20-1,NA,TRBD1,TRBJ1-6,CSASPPGGASPLHF,TGCAGTGCTAGCCCTCCAGGGGGCGCGTCACCCCTCCACTTT
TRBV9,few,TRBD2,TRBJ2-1,CASSVASGAGGPLEQFF,TGTGCCAGCAGCGTAGCTTCAGGAGCGGGAGGGCCTTTGGAGCAGTTCTTC
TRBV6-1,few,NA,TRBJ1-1,CASSNRQFTEAFF,TGTGCCAGCAGTAACAGACAGTTCACTGAAGCTTTCTTT
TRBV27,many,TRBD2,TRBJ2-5,CASSFAGGSGGSQETQYF,TGTGCCAGCAGTTTCGCCGGAGGGAGCGGGGGATCTCAAGAGACCCAGTACTTC
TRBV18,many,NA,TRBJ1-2,CASSLETLSNYGYTF,TGTGCCAGCTCACTCGAGACACTCTCTAACTATGGCTACACCTTC
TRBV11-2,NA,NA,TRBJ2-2,CASAKDPGIGTGELFF,TGTGCCAGCGCGAAAGACCCGGGGATCGGCACCGGGGAGCTGTTTTTT
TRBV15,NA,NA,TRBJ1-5,CATSSPGNQPQHF,TGTGCCACCAGCAGCCCAGGCAATCAGCCCCAGCATTTT
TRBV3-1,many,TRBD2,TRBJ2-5,CASGQDSSGGLETQYF,TGTGCCAGCGGCCAAGACAGTAGCGGGGGGCTGGAGACCCAGTACTTC
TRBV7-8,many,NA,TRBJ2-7,CASSLGMREQYF,TGTGCCAGCAGCTTAGGGATGCGGGAGCAGTACTTC
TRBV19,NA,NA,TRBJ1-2,CASSMTETYGYTF,TGTGCCAGTAGTATGACAGAGACTTATGGCTACACCTTC
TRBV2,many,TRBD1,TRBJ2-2,CASLFYRGTGELFF,TGTGCCAGCCTTTTTTACAGGGGCACCGGGGAGCTGTTTTTT
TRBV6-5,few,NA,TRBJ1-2,CASSYLGPQAGYTF,TGTGCCAGCAGTTACCTTGGCCCGCAGGCTGGCTACACCTTC
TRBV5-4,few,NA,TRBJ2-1,CASSLRGGSSYNEQFF,TGTGCCAGCAGCTTGCGAGGGGGGAGCTCCTACAATGAGCAGTTCTTC
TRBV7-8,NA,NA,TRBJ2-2,CASSLALTTTGELFF,TGTGCCAGCAGCTTAGCGCTAACCACGACCGGGGAGCTGTTTTTT
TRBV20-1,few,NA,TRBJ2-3,CSAPTLALTDTQYF,TGCAGTGCCCCTACCCTAGCTTTGACAGATACGCAGTATTTT
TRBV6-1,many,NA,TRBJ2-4,CASSEGAGGAKNIQYF,TGTGCCAGCAGTGAAGGTGCAGGTGGAGCCAAAAACATTCAGTACTTC
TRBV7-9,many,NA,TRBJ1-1,CASSSGPGTEAFF,TGTGCCAGCAGCTCAGGACCCGGCACTGAAGCTTTCTTT
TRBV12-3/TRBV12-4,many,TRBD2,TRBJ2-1,CASRPGGSSYNEQFF,TGTGCCAGCAGACCCGGCGGGAGCTCCTACAATGAGCAGTTCTTC
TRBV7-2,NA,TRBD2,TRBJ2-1,CASFGLEGNEQFF,TGTGCCAGCTTCGGACTAGAGGGAAATGAGCAGTTCTTC
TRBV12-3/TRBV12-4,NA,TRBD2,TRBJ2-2,CASSLGTSGRSTNTGELFF,TGTGCCAGCAGTTTAGGGACTAGCGGGAGGTCTACGAACACCGGGGAGCTGTTTTTT
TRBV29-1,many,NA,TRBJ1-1,CSVEAGATNTEAFF,TGCAGCGTTGAAGCAGGGGCCACGAACACTGAAGCTTTCTTT
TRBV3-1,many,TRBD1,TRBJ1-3,CASSQETGLGNTIYF,TGTGCCAGCAGCCAGGAGACAGGGCTCGGAAACACCATATATTTT
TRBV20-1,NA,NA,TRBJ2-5,CSARLGSDRQETQYF,TGCAGTGCTAGATTGGGGTCAGACAGGCAAGAGACCCAGTACTTC
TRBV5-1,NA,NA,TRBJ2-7,CASSPGTEQYF,TGCGCCAGCAGCCCAGGGACCGAGCAGTACTTC